Listed below are T cell receptor beta chains from one sample, sequenced in a study of PD-L1 blockade in urothelial cancer. Profiling relied on immunoSEQ multiplex PCR, and the TCRdb table lists in-frame clones only, not all of them. The sample shows 30,000 to 40,000 clones, around 88% of them seen only once. Source: PBMCs, taken around atezolizumab (anti-PD-L1) treatment. Receptors were obtained from a man aged 55 to 70 with urothelial cancer. Both conserved end residues are part of each CDR3. D genes are given only for firm matches.

j_gene | d_gene | v_gene | CDR3aa
TRBJ2-1 | TRBD2 | TRBV28 | CASSPHGTSSYNEQFF
TRBJ2-1 | NA | TRBV15 | CATSRAGSAYNEQFF
TRBJ2-1 | TRBD2 | TRBV2 | CASSEAHLAGAGNEQFF
TRBJ1-3 | NA | TRBV6-1 | CASSEHTASGNTIYF
TRBJ1-3 | NA | TRBV2 | CASTPWAGRSSGNTIYF
TRBJ2-7 | TRBD1 | TRBV4-2 | CASSQDAGGIWEQYF
TRBJ2-7 | NA | TRBV6-5 | CASRRASTSSYEQYF
TRBJ2-7 | NA | TRBV18 | CASSLSRGHEQYF
TRBJ1-5 | NA | TRBV2 | CASSVPGESNQPQHF
TRBJ2-7 | TRBD1 | TRBV7-6 | CASSPREGGGEQYF
TRBJ1-1 | TRBD1 | TRBV30 | CAWSTGQGPNTEAFF
TRBJ1-1 | NA | TRBV5-4 | CASSSTDTLNTEAFF
TRBJ1-3 | NA | TRBV19 | CASTVQDSGNTIYF
TRBJ2-5 | TRBD2 | TRBV9 | CASSVGGTSGGGETQYF
TRBJ2-3 | TRBD2 | TRBV2 | CATWTSGRKDTQYF
TRBJ2-3 | TRBD2 | TRBV4-2 | CASSQGGLAGGLGSDTQYF
TRBJ2-7 | NA | TRBV5-1 | CASSLPANGEQYF
TRBJ1-1 | NA | TRBV7-8 | CASTPQQGRAEAFF
TRBJ1-5 | NA | TRBV28 | CASSSTRSQHF
TRBJ2-2 | TRBD2 | TRBV11-2 | CASSPQTSGTGELFF
TRBJ1-2 | NA | TRBV28 | CASSFMVWERYGYTF
TRBJ2-1 | TRBD1 | TRBV7-2 | CASSDPPRTGHNEQFF